Described below is a single T cell receptor (beta chain) sequence and its context. CDR1 is SGHRS and CDR2 is YFSETQ in the germline V gene. CDR3 length: 13 residues. Trimming took off 5 bases at V and 2 bases at J, with 11 bases between the two ends. Original handling: Amplifying reference gene primers gave estimates of nucleated cell counts. Only in-frame clones appear in the TCRdb table, and some are missing; sequencing was by immunoSEQ multiplex PCR. V, J and clone size reflect that table, while D and trimming were determined from the DNA. The sample has some 390,000 clones, about 89% seen once. Seattle patients were enrolled while actively infected and followed longitudinally. The record originates from a study of blood T cell repertoires in COVID-19. Study in general: COVID-19 samples, acute and convalescent, were from the United States, Italy and Spain.

V usage is TRBV5-1 and J usage is TRBJ2-7, with D perhaps TRBD1 (6 bases). The receptor was isolated from a woman between 40 and 55 years old with COVID-19, enrolled during active disease. The sample consisted of peripheral blood. In DNA, the CDR3 is TGCGCCAGCAGACTAGGGACACCCTACGAGCAGTACTTC. Its protein product is CASRLGTPYEQYF.